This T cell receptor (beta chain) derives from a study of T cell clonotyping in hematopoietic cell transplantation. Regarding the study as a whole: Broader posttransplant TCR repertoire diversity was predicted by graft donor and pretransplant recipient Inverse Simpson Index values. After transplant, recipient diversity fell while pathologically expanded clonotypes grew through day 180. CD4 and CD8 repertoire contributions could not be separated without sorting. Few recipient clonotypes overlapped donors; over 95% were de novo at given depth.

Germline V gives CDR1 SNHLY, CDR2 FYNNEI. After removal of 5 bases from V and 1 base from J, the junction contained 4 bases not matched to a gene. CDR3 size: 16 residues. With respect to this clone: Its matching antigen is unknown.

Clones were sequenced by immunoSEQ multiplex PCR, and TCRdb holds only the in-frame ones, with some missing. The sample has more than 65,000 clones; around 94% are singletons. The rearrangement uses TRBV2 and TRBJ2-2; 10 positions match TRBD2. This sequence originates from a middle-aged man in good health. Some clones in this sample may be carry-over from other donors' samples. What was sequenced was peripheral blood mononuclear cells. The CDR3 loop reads CASSTRLAGNTGELFF. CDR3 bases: TGTGCCAGCAGTACCCGACTAGCGGGGAACACCGGGGAGCTGTTTTTT.